This paragraph reports one T cell receptor (beta chain). This study enrolled people aged roughly 18 to 90 from 20 to 25 US geographic areas. Participant-given clinical history determined each cohort assignment. Trimming at V came to 4 bases and at J to 6 bases, leaving 14 bases not matched to a gene. Germline CDR1 is LNHDA and CDR2 is SQIVND (reference sequence). The CDR3 contains 16 residues. This entry belongs to a study of blood T cell repertoires in COVID-19. Overall study: Samples representing acute and convalescent COVID-19 were sourced from the United States, Italy and Spain. The cDNA or gDNA used as material had been derived from T cells, B-cell-depleted T cells, or PBMCs.

Repertoires were generated with immunoSEQ multiplex PCR, while TCRdb's copy carries only in-frame clones and drops some. The sample lists approximately 200,000 clones, around 81% occurring once. The specimen sequenced was PBMCs or T cells enriched from blood (not recorded which). J is TRBJ2-7 and V is TRBV19, with TRBD1 matching 8 bases. The TCR comes from a woman aged 40 to 55 with acute COVID-19. In DNA, the CDR3 is TGTGCCAGTAGTAACCCCCACCGCGGGACAGGCGTCGAGCAGTACTTC. Translating it yields CASSNPHRGTGVEQYF.